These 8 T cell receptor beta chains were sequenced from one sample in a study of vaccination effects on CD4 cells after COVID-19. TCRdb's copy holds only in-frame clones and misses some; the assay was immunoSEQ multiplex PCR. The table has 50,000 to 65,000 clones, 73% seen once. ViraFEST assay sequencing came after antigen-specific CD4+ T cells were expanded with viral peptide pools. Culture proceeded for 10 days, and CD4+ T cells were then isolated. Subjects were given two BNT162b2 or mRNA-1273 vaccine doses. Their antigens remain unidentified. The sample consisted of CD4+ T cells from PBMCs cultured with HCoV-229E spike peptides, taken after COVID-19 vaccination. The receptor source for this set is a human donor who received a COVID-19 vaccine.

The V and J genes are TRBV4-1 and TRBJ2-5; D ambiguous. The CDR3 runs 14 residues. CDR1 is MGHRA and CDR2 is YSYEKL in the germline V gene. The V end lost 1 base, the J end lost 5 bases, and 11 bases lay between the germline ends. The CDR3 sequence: CASSQGVRPETQYF. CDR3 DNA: TGCGCCAGCAGCCAAGGCGTCAGACCGGAGACCCAGTACTTC.

The CDR3 spells CASSPRQGSTDTQYF. CDR3 coding DNA: TGTGCCAGCTCACCTAGACAGGGAAGCACAGATACGCAGTATTTT. V usage is TRBV18 and J usage is TRBJ2-3, with 7 nucleotides matching TRBD1. The CDR3 is made up of 15 amino acids. Germline CDR1 is KGHSH and CDR2 is LQKENI. V gave up 3 bases and J gave up 0 bases; unmatched junction bases: 3.

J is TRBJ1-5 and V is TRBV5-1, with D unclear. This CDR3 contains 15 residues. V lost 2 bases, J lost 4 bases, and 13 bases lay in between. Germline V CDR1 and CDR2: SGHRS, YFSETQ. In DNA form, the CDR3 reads TGCGCCAGCAGCTTAGGACTGTTTCCGAATCAGCCCCAGCATTTT. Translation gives CASSLGLFPNQPQHF.

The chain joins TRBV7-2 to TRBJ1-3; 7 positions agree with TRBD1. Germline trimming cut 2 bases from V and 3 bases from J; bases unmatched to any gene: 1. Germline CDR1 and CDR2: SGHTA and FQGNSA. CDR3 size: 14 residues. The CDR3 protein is CASSLQGGGNTIYF. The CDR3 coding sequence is TGTGCCAGCAGCTTACAGGGGGGTGGAAACACCATATATTTT.

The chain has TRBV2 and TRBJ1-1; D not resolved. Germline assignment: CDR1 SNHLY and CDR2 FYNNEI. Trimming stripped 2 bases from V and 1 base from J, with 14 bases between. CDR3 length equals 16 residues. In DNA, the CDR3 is TGTGCCAGCAGTGAAACCACATTGATTAAGAACACTGAAGCTTTCTTT. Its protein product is CASSETTLIKNTEAFF.

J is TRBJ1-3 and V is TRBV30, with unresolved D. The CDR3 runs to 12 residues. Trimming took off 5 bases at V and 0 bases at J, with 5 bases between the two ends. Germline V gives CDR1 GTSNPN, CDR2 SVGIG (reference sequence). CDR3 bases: TGTGCCTGGTCCGTCTCTGGAAACACCATATATTTT. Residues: CAWSVSGNTIYF.

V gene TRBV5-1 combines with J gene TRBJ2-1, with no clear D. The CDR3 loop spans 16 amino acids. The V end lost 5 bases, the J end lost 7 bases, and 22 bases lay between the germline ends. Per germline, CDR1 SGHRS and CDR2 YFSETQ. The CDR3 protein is CASRELYSSFENEQFF. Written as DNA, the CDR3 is TGCGCCAGCAGGGAGTTGTACAGTTCCTTCGAGAATGAGCAGTTCTTC.

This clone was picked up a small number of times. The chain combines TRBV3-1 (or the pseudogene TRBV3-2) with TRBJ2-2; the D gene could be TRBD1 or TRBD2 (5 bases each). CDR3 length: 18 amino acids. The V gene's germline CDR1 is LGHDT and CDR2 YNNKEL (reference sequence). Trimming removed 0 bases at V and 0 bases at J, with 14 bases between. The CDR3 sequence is CASSQDWGNHANTGELFF. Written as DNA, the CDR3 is TGTGCCAGCAGCCAAGATTGGGGGAACCACGCGAACACCGGGGAGCTGTTTTTT.